This is a list of T cell receptor beta chains from one sample in a study of vaccination effects on CD4 cells after COVID-19. No antigen has been assigned to these receptors. Using immunoSEQ multiplex PCR, the repertoire was profiled, and TCRdb retains in-frame clones only, with some absent. The table lists more than 9,000 clones, roughly 70% of them singletons. The sample here was CD4+ T cells from PBMCs cultured with HCoV-229E spike peptides, taken before COVID-19 vaccination. The receptors come from a human donor who received a COVID-19 vaccine. The CDR3 runs from the conserved cysteine through the conserved F or W. The D gene is left open where the match is weak. The listing skips clone size in some rows; elsewhere it reads once, few, many or a size class.

16,.,.,TRBV4-1,TRBJ1-3,CASSQSHGLSGNTIYF,TGCGCCAGCAGCCAAAGTCACGGACTTTCTGGAAACACCATATATTTT
15,TRBD2,.,TRBV13,TRBJ2-1,CASSFSGRGFCEQFF,TGTGCCAGCAGCTTCAGCGGGAGGGGATTTTGTGAGCAGTTCTTC
14,TRBD1,.,TRBV30,TRBJ1-4,CAWSVWAGGEKLFF,TGTGCCTGGAGTGTATGGGCAGGGGGTGAAAAACTGTTTTTT
13,.,.,TRBV3-1/TRBV3-2,TRBJ2-5,CASSLRGAETQYF,TGTGCCAGCAGTCTTCGAGGGGCAGAGACCCAGTACTTC
15,TRBD1,few,TRBV6-4,TRBJ2-7,CASSDSRDRDYEQYF,TGTGCCAGCAGTGACTCCCGGGACAGGGACTACGAGCAGTACTTC
16,TRBD2,.,TRBV5-1,TRBJ2-7,CASSLAGLADSYEQYF,TGCGCCAGCAGCTTGGCCGGACTAGCGGACTCCTACGAGCAGTACTTC
17,TRBD2,few,TRBV7-9,TRBJ2-1,CASSYILTSGTHNEQFF,TGTGCCAGCAGTTATATATTGACTAGCGGGACCCACAATGAGCAGTTCTTC
12,.,few,TRBV3-1/TRBV3-2,TRBJ2-7,CASSQLGWEQYF,TGTGCCAGCAGCCAACTCGGTTGGGAGCAGTACTTC
15,.,.,TRBV7-2,TRBJ1-2,CASSLAAAASYGYTF,TGTGCCAGCAGCTTAGCGGCGGCGGCCTCGTATGGCTACACCTTC
16,.,.,TRBV28,TRBJ1-2,CASSLLPRPDIYGYTF,TGTGCCAGCAGTTTATTACCCCGCCCGGACATCTATGGCTACACCTTC
14,.,.,TRBV7-9,TRBJ1-2,CASRPGEKAPGYTF,TGTGCCAGCAGACCAGGGGAGAAGGCTCCTGGCTACACCTTC
15,.,.,TRBV30,TRBJ2-3,CAWRDQGSGTDTQYF,TGTGCCTGGAGGGATCAGGGGTCCGGAACAGATACGCAGTATTTT
12,.,few,TRBV6-5,TRBJ1-2,CASSYSTYGYTF,TGTGCCAGCAGTTACTCGACCTATGGCTACACCTTC
15,TRBD2,.,TRBV5-1,TRBJ2-3,CASIPSGLSTDTQYF,TGCGCCAGCATACCTAGCGGGCTAAGCACAGATACGCAGTATTTT
11,.,.,TRBV3-1/TRBV3-2,TRBJ2-7,CASSKGNEQYF,TGTGCCAGCAGCAAAGGAAACGAGCAGTACTTC
13,.,few,TRBV3-1/TRBV3-2,TRBJ1-5,CASSQDVSQPQHF,TGTGCCAGCAGCCAAGATGTTAGCCAGCCCCAGCATTTT
16,.,.,TRBV3-1/TRBV3-2,TRBJ2-4,CASSQDVRGAKNIQYF,TGTGCCAGCAGCCAAGACGTAAGAGGGGCCAAAAACATTCAGTACTTC
13,.,once,TRBV5-8,TRBJ2-5,CASSLSGSGTQYF,TGTGCCAGCAGCTTGTCTGGGTCGGGGACCCAGTACTTC
16,TRBD2,once,TRBV5-6,TRBJ2-7,CASSRAVSGTPYEQYF,TGTGCCAGCAGCCGGGCGGTTAGCGGGACCCCCTACGAGCAGTACTTC
17,.,.,TRBV11-2,TRBJ2-7,CASGWPREAGATYEQYF,TGTGCCAGCGGATGGCCCCGGGAGGCGGGGGCCACCTACGAGCAGTACTTC
14,.,.,TRBV20-1,TRBJ2-5,CSASHGNLVETQYF,TGCAGTGCTAGTCATGGTAATCTAGTAGAGACCCAGTACTTC
15,TRBD2,.,TRBV10-3,TRBJ2-1,CAISESGTSNNEQFF,TGTGCCATCAGTGAGTCGGGGACTAGCAACAATGAGCAGTTCTTC
12,.,.,TRBV7-2,TRBJ2-5,CASSKQKETQYF,TGTGCCAGCAGCAAACAAAAGGAGACCCAGTACTTC
16,TRBD1,few,TRBV4-3,TRBJ1-1,CASSRVPGGADTEAFF,TGCGCCAGCAGCCGGGTCCCAGGGGGCGCCGACACTGAAGCTTTCTTT
15,.,.,TRBV7-8,TRBJ1-2,CASSLQGEVPYGYTF,TGTGCCAGCAGCTTACAGGGAGAAGTACCGTATGGCTACACCTTC
14,TRBD1,medium-sized,TRBV3-1/TRBV3-2,TRBJ1-2,CASSLGQGADGYTF,TGTGCCAGCAGCCTAGGACAGGGGGCAGATGGCTACACCTTC
13,.,.,TRBV5-1,TRBJ1-2,CASSSEGGSGYTF,TGCGCCAGCAGCTCGGAAGGGGGTTCTGGCTACACCTTC
13,.,.,TRBV18,TRBJ1-1,CASSPGTNTEAFF,TGTGCCAGCTCACCGGGTACGAACACTGAAGCTTTCTTT
16,.,.,TRBV27,TRBJ1-2,CASSSRVGRGNDGYTF,TGTGCCAGCAGTTCCCGGGTGGGCAGGGGTAATGATGGCTACACCTTC
11,.,.,TRBV20-1,TRBJ2-5,CSAMGQETQYF,TGCAGTGCTATGGGTCAAGAGACCCAGTACTTC